These 20 T cell receptor beta chains came from one sample sequenced in a study of T cell responses to AZD1222 COVID-19 vaccine. Clones were read by immunoSEQ multiplex PCR, and TCRdb kept only the in-frame ones, dropping some. Of some 96,000 clones in the sample, more than 75% were seen once. Sequencing was performed on peripheral blood, taken on day 0 of AZD1222 vaccination. The receptors were gathered from an adult in good health.

The chain couples TRBV7-2 to TRBJ2-1; TRBD1 or TRBD2 may be the D gene (5 bases each). The CDR3 is 14 amino acids. Trimming cost V 1 base and J 2 bases, with 6 bases left between them. The V gene's germline CDR1 is SGHTA and CDR2 FQGNSA. The CDR3 loop reads CASSLEGPYNEQFF. In DNA, the CDR3 is TGTGCCAGCAGCTTAGAGGGACCCTACAATGAGCAGTTCTTC.

The rearrangement joins TRBV10-3 to TRBJ2-4, with D tentatively TRBD1 (6 bases). This CDR3 is built from 16 residues. Germline CDR1 ENHRY, CDR2 SYGVKD. Trimming left V 3 bases short and J 0 bases short, with 12 bases between. The CDR3 DNA reads TGTGCCATCAGTGATCCATCAGGGGTAGCCAAAAACATTCAGTACTTC. Its protein is CAISDPSGVAKNIQYF.

This clone was counted once. The V call is TRBV14, the J call TRBJ2-5; D is unclear. Germline CDR1 is SGHDN and CDR2 is FVKESK. Trimming stripped 0 bases from V and 5 bases from J, with 13 bases between. The CDR3 extends over 15 amino acids. Here the CDR3 DNA reads TGTGCCAGCAGCCAAGATCTTGGTAGACCGGAGACCCAGTACTTC. Its protein is CASSQDLGRPETQYF.

The chain uses TRBV30 and TRBJ1-6, with TRBD1 as a possible D gene (6 bases). CDR1 and CDR2 (germline): GTSNPN, SVGIG (reference sequence). This CDR3 spans 14 amino acids. V gave up 2 bases and J gave up 7 bases, with 12 bases separating them. This chain's CDR3 is CAWSTGLGNSPLHF. DNA for the CDR3: TGTGCCTGGAGTACAGGGTTAGGAAATTCACCCCTCCACTTT.

This chain connects TRBV7-2 to TRBJ2-2; D may match TRBD1 or TRBD2 (5 bases each). V gave up 1 base and J gave up 3 bases, with 6 bases separating them. The CDR3 is made up of 14 amino acids. The V gene's germline CDR1 is SGHTA and CDR2 FQGNSA. In nucleotides, the CDR3 is TGTGCCAGCAGCTTAGTGGGGGACACCGGGGAGCTGTTTTTT. Protein sequence: CASSLVGDTGELFF.

The J gene is TRBJ2-1, the V gene TRBV7-2, with no clear D. Deletions cut 5 bases from V and 5 bases from J, with 13 bases between. This CDR3 comprises 14 residues. From germline, CDR1 is SGHTA and CDR2 FQGNSA. CDR3 protein: CASSPSRANNEQFF. The CDR3 DNA follows: TGTGCCAGCAGCCCCTCTCGGGCGAACAATGAGCAGTTCTTC.

V is TRBV7-8 and J is TRBJ2-7; D unclear. Between the trimmed V and J ends, which lost 0 bases and 0 bases, there was a span of 12 bases. Germline V gene data show CDR1 as SGHVS and CDR2 as FQNEAQ. The CDR3 has 16 amino acids. CDR3 loop: CASSLAPVASSYEQYF. CDR3 nucleotide sequence: TGTGCCAGCAGCTTAGCGCCCGTCGCGAGCTCCTACGAGCAGTACTTC.

This clone was counted only a few times. V is TRBV13 and J is TRBJ1-4; 8 nucleotides match TRBD1. V lost 0 bases, J lost 6 bases, and 6 bases stayed unmatched. CDR1 is PRHDT, CDR2 FYEKMQ, per germline (reference sequence). CDR3 length: 16 residues. The CDR3 is CASSLGARGRDEKLFF. The CDR3 DNA is TGTGCCAGCAGCTTAGGAGCCAGGGGGCGAGATGAAAAACTGTTTTTT. The full variable domain, in which reference TRBV13 and TRBJ1-4 provide the parts outside the CDR3, is AAGVIQSPRHLIKEKRETATLKCYPIPRHDTVYWYQQGPGQDPQFLISFYEKMQSDKGSIPDRFSAQQFSDYHSELNMSSLELGDSALYFCASSLGARGRDEKLFFGSGTQLSVL.

This sequence joins TRBV7-2 and TRBJ2-7; a possible D gene is TRBD1 (6 bases). Germline V gene lookup returns CDR1 SGHTA and CDR2 FQGNSA. Deletions cut 5 bases from V and 0 bases from J, with 26 bases between. The CDR3 extends over 19 amino acids. CDR3 coding DNA: TGTGCCAGCAGCCCCCAGCCGACAGGTGGTACGGGCAGCTCCTACGAGCAGTACTTC. Protein: CASSPQPTGGTGSSYEQYF.

The DNA of the CDR3 is TGCGCCAGCAGCCAAGAATGGACTAGCGGGTATGAGCAGTTCTTC. Its translation is CASSQEWTSGYEQFF. This sequence joins TRBV4-3 and TRBJ2-1; the match to TRBD2 covers 11 bases. Germline CDR1 and CDR2: LGHNA and YSLEER. This CDR3 is built from 15 residues. Trimming removed 0 bases from V and 8 bases from J; junction bases left unmatched: 3.

The CDR3 bases are TGTGCTAGTGGTTTGGCCGCCGGGACAGGGAGTAAATATGGCTACACCTTC. This translates into CASGLAAGTGSKYGYTF. The chain combines TRBV12-5 with TRBJ1-2, with 9 bases fitting TRBD1. Germline CDR1 and CDR2: LGHNT and FRNRAP. CDR3 size: 17 residues. Unmatched junction bases numbered 11, after V lost 1 base and J lost 5 bases.

The genes are TRBV13 and TRBJ2-7, with D tentatively TRBD1 or TRBD2 (5 bases each). Germline-derived CDR1 and CDR2 are PRHDT and FYEKMQ (reference sequence). The CDR3 extends over 13 amino acids. V gave up 7 bases and J gave up 6 bases, with 16 bases separating them. The CDR3 region is CASTYDNGAEQYF. CDR3 sequence (DNA): TGTGCCAGCACTTATGATAACGGGGCCGAGCAGTACTTC.

This chain connects TRBV5-8 to TRBJ1-1; D remains ambiguous. CDR1 SGHTS and CDR2 YDEGEE come from the germline V gene. Trimming left V 2 bases short and J 10 bases short, with 3 bases between. CDR3 length: 9 amino acids. For the CDR3, the DNA is TGTGCCAGCAGCTTAACAGCTTTCTTT. Encoded protein: CASSLTAFF.

This clone was observed a handful of times. The rearrangement joins TRBV19 to TRBJ2-5, with D perhaps matching TRBD2 (5 bases). Trimming cost V 5 bases and J 5 bases, with 12 bases left between them. This CDR3 region has 13 residues. Looked up from germline, CDR1 is LNHDA and CDR2 is SQIVND (reference sequence). The chain's CDR3 is CASSSRVWETQYF. The CDR3 DNA reads as TGTGCCAGTAGTTCGCGGGTTTGGGAGACCCAGTACTTC.

The chain couples TRBV5-1 to TRBJ1-2; TRBD1 agrees at 7 bases. Germline V gene data show CDR1 as SGHRS and CDR2 as YFSETQ. J lost 5 bases, V lost 5 bases, and 6 bases had no gene match. This CDR3 has 13 amino acids. The CDR3 here is CASSVTGEYGYTF. CDR3 DNA sequence: TGCGCCAGCAGTGTCACAGGGGAATATGGCTACACCTTC.

This clone was counted only a few times. The chain links TRBV7-9 to TRBJ1-2; D is unresolved. The CDR3 totals 12 residues. Germline values: CDR1 SEHNR, CDR2 FQNEAQ (reference sequence). Trimming cost V 1 base and J 8 bases, with 8 bases left between them. The CDR3 nucleotides read TGTGCCAGCAGCTTAGAGGTGGAAGGCTACACCTTC. It translates to CASSLEVEGYTF.

V and J are TRBV4-3 and TRBJ1-2; D unclear. Between the trimmed V and J ends, which lost 5 bases and 4 bases, there was a span of 17 bases. Looked up from germline, CDR1 is LGHNA and CDR2 is YSLEER. The CDR3 extends over 15 amino acids. The CDR3 DNA is TGCGCCAGCAGCAATGGTGGCAGGCCCTCCTATGGCTACACCTTC. The encoded protein is CASSNGGRPSYGYTF.

In this sample, this clone turned up once. This chain uses TRBV10-3 with TRBJ2-2; 12 nucleotides agree with TRBD2. From germline, CDR1 is ENHRY and CDR2 SYGVKD. This CDR3 region has 16 residues. Trimming took 3 bases from V and 7 from J; bases not matched to a gene: 6. Here the CDR3 DNA reads TGTGCCATCAGTGATTCTAGCGGGGGGGATATCGGGGAGCTGTTTTTT. Translation gives CAISDSSGGDIGELFF.

V is TRBV5-6 and J is TRBJ1-1; the D gene is possibly TRBD1 (6 bases). Germline V gene data show CDR1 as SGHDT and CDR2 as YYEEEE. This CDR3 region has 15 residues. The ends were cut back, 6 bases at V and 5 bases at J, with 20 bases in the middle. DNA for the CDR3: TGTGCCAGCACCCCGGATGGGGGCCGTGGGACTGAAGCTTTCTTT. It is translated as CASTPDGGRGTEAFF.

This chain links TRBV5-5 with TRBJ2-7; 7 nucleotides align to TRBD1. The CDR3 length is 15 residues. Germline values: CDR1 SGHKS, CDR2 YYEKEE (reference sequence). With V trimmed by 2 bases and J by 4 bases, 9 bases remained unmatched. The CDR3 nucleotides read TGTGCCAGCAGCTTCAGGCAGGGGGTCCTGTACGAGCAGTACTTC. This translates into CASSFRQGVLYEQYF.